One T cell receptor (beta chain) is described in this entry. The antigen is not known. There are 13 residues in the CDR3. Germline V CDR1 and CDR2: MDHEN, SYDVKM. Trimming stripped 6 bases from V and 4 bases from J, with 9 bases between. The assay was immunoSEQ multiplex PCR, and TCRdb's table has in-frame clones only and misses some. The profile shows 50,000 to 70,000 clones, around 92% of them singletons. These data are taken from a study of CD4 T cells in relation to SARS-CoV-2 and coronaviruses. Study as a whole: Median patient age was around 40 years, spanning 21 to 72 years.

Notes on the study in general: Crossreactive clones expanded significantly less to SARS-CoV-2 than monoreactive clones. No donor gave both pre-pandemic and post-infection samples. Memory recall responses, not primary responses primed in culture, are what the assay detects.

Material for sequencing was naive CD4+ T cells from PBMCs. Subset given: naive CD4+ T cells isolated by negative enrichment. This rearrangement joins TRBV28 to TRBJ1-4, with a tentative D call TRBD1 (5 bases). The clonotype was recovered from an adult with COVID-19. The CDR3, as DNA: TGTGCCAGCAGAAAAGGGGTTAATGAAAAACTGTTTTTT. Residues: CASRKGVNEKLFF.